This TCR beta chain emerged from a study of a mutant IDH1 vaccine in newly diagnosed glioma. On the study more broadly: Those enrolled had earlier been treated with radiotherapy, temozolomide, or both, mostly both. Study results and limitations: Immune responses induced by vaccination arose in 93.3% of the patients.

Profiling relied on immunoSEQ multiplex PCR, and the TCRdb table lists in-frame clones only, not all of them. The sample contains some 95,000 clones, 80% of which appear only once. Comments on this clone: Its antigen is unknown.

Time point described: baseline, week 1 (first vaccination visit). Treatment: pre-vaccination baseline after standard-of-care therapy. The CDR3 sequence is 17 residues long. The V gene's germline CDR1 is SGHNT and CDR2 YYREEE (reference sequence). The V gene end was trimmed by 2 bases and the J gene end by 2 bases; junction bases not matched to a gene: 5. The sequence came from a middle-aged man with glioma. Sequenced here: PBMCs, sampled from a glioma patient treated with radiotherapy, temozolomide or both. The chain employs TRBV5-4 and TRBJ2-6, with 9 bases identical to TRBD1. CDR3 amino acids: CASSFGTGSTGANVLTF. CDR3 sequence (DNA): TGTGCCAGCAGCTTCGGGACAGGGTCTACTGGGGCCAACGTCCTGACTTTC.